This T cell receptor beta chain was obtained from a study of cytomegalovirus exposure and HLA in healthy donors. V lost 5 bases and J lost 0; bases outside the gene matches: 7. Germline CDR1 and CDR2: SGHTA and FQGNSA. This CDR3 has 16 amino acids. This clone was found a few times. 60 Vbeta and 13 Jbeta primers were used in PCR. Generated by immunoSEQ multiplex PCR, the TCRdb table keeps only in-frame clones and is missing some. The table includes about 96,000 clones, roughly 79% detected once. Source material: PBMCs. The rearrangement uses TRBV7-2 and TRBJ2-3, with 8 nucleotides matching TRBD1. This TCR was sampled from a female donor in good health and CMV-seropositive. The CDR3 here is CASSLRQGTSTDTQYF. The CDR3 bases are TGTGCCAGCAGCCTAAGACAGGGGACTAGCACAGATACGCAGTATTTT.